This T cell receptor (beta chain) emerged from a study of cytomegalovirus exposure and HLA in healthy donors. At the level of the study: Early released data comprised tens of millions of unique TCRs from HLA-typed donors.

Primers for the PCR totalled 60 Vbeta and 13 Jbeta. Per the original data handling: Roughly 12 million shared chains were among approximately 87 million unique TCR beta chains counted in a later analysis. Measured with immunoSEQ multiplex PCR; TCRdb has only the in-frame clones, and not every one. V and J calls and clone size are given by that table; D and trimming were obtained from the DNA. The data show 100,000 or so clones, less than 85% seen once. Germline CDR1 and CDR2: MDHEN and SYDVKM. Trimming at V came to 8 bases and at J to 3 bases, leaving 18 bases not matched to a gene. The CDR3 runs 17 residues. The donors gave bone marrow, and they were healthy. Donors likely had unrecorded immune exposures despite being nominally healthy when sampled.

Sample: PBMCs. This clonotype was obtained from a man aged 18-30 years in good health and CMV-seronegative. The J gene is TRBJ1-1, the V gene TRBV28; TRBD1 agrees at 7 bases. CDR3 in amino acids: CASSQSYRGARDTEAFF. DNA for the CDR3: TGTGCCAGCTCCCAATCTTACAGGGGCGCAAGAGACACTGAAGCTTTCTTT. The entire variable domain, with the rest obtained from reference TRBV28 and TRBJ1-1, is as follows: DVKVTQSSRYLVKRTGEKVFLECVQDMDHENMFWYRQDPGLGLRLIYFSYDVKMKEKGDIPEGYSVSREKKERFSLILESASTNQTSMYLCASSQSYRGARDTEAFFGQGTRLTVV.